This passage covers 2 T cell receptor beta chains from one sample sequenced in a study of blood T cell repertoires in COVID-19. Only in-frame clones appear in the TCRdb table, and some are missing; sequencing was by immunoSEQ multiplex PCR. The repertoire holds about 100,000 clones, with almost 80% as singletons. The source material was peripheral blood. The receptors were sampled from a woman in her 70s with acute or convalescent COVID-19.

The CDR3, as DNA: TGTGCCAGCAGCTTACAGGGGGGTAACTACGAGCAGTACGTC. Its protein product is CASSLQGGNYEQYV. The J gene is TRBJ2-7, the V gene TRBV7-9; D is possibly TRBD1 (7 bases). Per germline, CDR1 SEHNR and CDR2 FQNEAQ (reference sequence). The V gene lost 2 bases and the J gene lost 3 bases, with 11 bases spanning the gap. The CDR3 is made up of 14 amino acids.

This chain links TRBV3-1 (or the pseudogene TRBV3-2) with TRBJ2-2; D ambiguous. The CDR3 consists of 15 residues. CDR1 LGHDT and CDR2 YNNKEL come from the germline V gene (reference sequence). The ends were cut back, 0 bases at V and 4 bases at J, with 9 bases in the middle. DNA of the CDR3: TGTGCCAGCAGCCAAGATTTACTGCCCACCGGGGAGCTGTTTTTT. Protein sequence: CASSQDLLPTGELFF.